This T cell receptor (beta chain) stems from a study of technical replicates of blood from a handful of donors. Here immunoSEQ multiplex PCR was the method, and the copy in TCRdb shows in-frame clones only, minus some. Of about 56,000 clones listed, nearly 95% are singletons. This clone was recorded once. Germline CDR1 and CDR2: SGHVS and FNYEAQ. Losses at the gene ends were 5 bases for V and 6 bases for J; bases not matched to a gene: 7. There are 16 residues in the CDR3. Sequenced material: PBMCs. The genes are TRBV7-6 and TRBJ2-2, with 12 positions matching TRBD2. This receptor was taken from a human donor in good health. Some clones in this sample may be carry-over from other donors' samples. The CDR3 is CASSLLAGGPSGELFF. As DNA, the CDR3 is TGTGCCAGCAGCCTACTAGCGGGGGGCCCCTCCGGGGAGCTGTTTTTT.